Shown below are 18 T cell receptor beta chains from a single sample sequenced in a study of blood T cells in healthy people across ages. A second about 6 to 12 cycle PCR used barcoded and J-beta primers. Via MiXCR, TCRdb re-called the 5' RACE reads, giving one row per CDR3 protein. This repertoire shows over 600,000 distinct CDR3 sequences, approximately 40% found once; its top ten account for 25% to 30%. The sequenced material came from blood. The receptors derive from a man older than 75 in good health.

CDR3 protein: CASTARVLAKNIQYF. The CDR3 bases are TGTGCCAGCACTGCGAGGGTACTAGCCAAAAACATTCAGTACTTC. The rearrangement links TRBV2 to TRBJ2-4, with D tentatively TRBD2 (5 bases). V shed 7 bases and J shed 0 bases, with 13 bases lying between them. The CDR3 is made up of 15 amino acids. Germline CDR1 reads SNHLY; CDR2 reads FYNNEI.

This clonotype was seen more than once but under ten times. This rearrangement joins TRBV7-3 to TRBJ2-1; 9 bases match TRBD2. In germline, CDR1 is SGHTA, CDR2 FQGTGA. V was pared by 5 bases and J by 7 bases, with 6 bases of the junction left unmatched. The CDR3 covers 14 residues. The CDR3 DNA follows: TGTGCCAGCAGCCCGTGGACTAGCGAGAATGAGCAGTTCTTC. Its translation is CASSPWTSENEQFF.

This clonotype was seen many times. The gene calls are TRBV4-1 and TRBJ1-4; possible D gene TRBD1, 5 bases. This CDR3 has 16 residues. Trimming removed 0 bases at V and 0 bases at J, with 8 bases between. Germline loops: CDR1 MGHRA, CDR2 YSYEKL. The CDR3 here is CASSQDGGTTNEKLFF. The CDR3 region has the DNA TGCGCCAGCAGCCAAGATGGGGGGACAACTAATGAAAAACTGTTTTTT.

The CDR3 DNA follows: TGTGCCAGCAGCTTAGGGCACACTAGCACAGATACGCAGTATTTT. This translates into CASSLGHTSTDTQYF. The chain carries TRBV7-2 and TRBJ2-3; D unresolved. The germline V gene has CDR1 SGHTA and CDR2 FQGNSA. Between the trimmed V and J ends, which lost 1 base and 0 bases, there was a span of 8 bases. This CDR3 is built from 15 residues.

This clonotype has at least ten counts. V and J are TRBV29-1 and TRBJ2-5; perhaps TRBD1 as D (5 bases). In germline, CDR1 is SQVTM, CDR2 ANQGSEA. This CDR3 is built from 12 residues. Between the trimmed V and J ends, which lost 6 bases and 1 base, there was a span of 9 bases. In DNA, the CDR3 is TGCAGCGTAGACAGTAGCCAAGAGACCCAGTACTTC. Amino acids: CSVDSSQETQYF. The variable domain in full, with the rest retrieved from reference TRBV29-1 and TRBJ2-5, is SAVISQKPSRDICQRGTSLTIQCQVDSQVTMMFWYRQQPGQSLTLIATANQGSEATYESGFVIDKFPISRPNLTFSTLTVSNMSPEDSSIYLCSVDSSQETQYFGPGTRLLVL.

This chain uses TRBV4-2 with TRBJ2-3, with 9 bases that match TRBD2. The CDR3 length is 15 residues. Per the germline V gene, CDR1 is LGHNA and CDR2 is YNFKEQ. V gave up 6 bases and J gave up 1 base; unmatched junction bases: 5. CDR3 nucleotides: TGTGCCAGCAGACGAGAGCGGGGGGGCACAGATACGCAGTATTTT. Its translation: CASRRERGGTDTQYF.

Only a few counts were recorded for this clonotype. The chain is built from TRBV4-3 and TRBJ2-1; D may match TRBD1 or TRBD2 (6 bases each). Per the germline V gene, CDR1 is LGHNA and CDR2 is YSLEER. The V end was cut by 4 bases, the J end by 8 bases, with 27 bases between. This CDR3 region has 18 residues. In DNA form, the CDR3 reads TGCGCCAGCAGCCTCCAAAGGGGGGCTACCACTCTATTTGATGAGCAGTTCTTC. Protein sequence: CASSLQRGATTLFDEQFF.

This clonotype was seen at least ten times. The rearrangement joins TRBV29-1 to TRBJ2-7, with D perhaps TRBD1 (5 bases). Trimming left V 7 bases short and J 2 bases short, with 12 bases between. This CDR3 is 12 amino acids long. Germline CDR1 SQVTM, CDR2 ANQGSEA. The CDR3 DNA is TGCAGCGAGGGGAAAGGACCCTACGAGCAGTACTTC. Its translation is CSEGKGPYEQYF.

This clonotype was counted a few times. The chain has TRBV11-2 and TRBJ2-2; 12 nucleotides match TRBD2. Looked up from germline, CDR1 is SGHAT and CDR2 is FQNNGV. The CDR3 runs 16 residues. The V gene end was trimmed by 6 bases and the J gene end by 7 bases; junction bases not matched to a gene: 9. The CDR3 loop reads CASSLVLAGGGGELFF. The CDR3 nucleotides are TGTGCCAGCAGTTTGGTACTAGCGGGAGGCGGCGGGGAGCTGTTTTTT.

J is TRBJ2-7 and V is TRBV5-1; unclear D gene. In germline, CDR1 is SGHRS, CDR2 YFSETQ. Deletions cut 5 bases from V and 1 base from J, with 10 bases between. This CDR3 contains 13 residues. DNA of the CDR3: TGCGCCAGCAGTTCACAGCAGTCCTACGAGCAGTACTTC. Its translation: CASSSQQSYEQYF.

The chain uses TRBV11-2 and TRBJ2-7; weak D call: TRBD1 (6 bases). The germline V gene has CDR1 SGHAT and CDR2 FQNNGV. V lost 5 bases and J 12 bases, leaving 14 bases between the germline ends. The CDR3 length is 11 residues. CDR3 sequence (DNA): TGTGCCAGCAGCCCAGGGGTGGTTTTGTACTTC. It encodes CASSPGVVLYF.

Here the CDR3 reads CASTTGGTGGAETQYF. The CDR3 DNA reads TGTGCCAGCACCACCGGGGGGACAGGGGGCGCAGAGACCCAGTACTTC. The V gene is TRBV5-4, the J gene TRBJ2-5; 12 bases match TRBD1. CDR1 and CDR2 (germline): SGHNT, YYREEE (reference sequence). CDR3 length equals 16 residues. J was trimmed by 4 bases and V by 6 bases; bases with no gene match: 10.

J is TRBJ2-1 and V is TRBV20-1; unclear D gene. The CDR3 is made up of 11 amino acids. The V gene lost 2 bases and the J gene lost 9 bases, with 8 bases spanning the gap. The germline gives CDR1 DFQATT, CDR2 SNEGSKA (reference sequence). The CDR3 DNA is TGCAGTGCTAGATCCGGGCTTGAGCAGTTCTTC. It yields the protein CSARSGLEQFF.

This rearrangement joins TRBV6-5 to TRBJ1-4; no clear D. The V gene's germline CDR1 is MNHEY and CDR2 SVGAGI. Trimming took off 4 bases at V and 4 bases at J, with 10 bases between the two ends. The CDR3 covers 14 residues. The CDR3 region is CASSLGRFNEKLFF. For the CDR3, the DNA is TGTGCCAGCAGTTTGGGCCGCTTTAATGAAAAACTGTTTTTT.

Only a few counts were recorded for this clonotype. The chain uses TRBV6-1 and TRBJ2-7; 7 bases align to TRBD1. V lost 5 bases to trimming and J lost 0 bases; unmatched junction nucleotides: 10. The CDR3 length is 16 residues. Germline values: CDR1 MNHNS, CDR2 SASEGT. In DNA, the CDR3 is TGTGCCAGCAGTACGACCGACAGGGCAGCCTCCTACGAGCAGTACTTC. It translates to CASSTTDRAASYEQYF.

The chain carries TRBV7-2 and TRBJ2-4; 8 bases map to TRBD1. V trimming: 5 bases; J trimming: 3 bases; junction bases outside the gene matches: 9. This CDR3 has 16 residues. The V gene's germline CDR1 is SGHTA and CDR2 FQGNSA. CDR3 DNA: TGTGCCAGCAGCAGCAACAGGGGGAGCAGCAAAAACATTCAGTACTTC. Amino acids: CASSSNRGSSKNIQYF.

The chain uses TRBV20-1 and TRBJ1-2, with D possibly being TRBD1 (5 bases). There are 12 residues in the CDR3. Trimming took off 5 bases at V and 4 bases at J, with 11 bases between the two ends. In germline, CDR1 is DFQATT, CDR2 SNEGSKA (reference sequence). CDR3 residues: CSAAIGGYGYTF. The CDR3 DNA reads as TGCAGTGCTGCCATCGGGGGCTATGGCTACACCTTC.

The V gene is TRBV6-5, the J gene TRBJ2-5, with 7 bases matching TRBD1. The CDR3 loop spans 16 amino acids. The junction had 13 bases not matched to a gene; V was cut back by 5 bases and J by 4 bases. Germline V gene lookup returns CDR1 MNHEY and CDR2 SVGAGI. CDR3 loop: CASSPYQWTGGETQYF. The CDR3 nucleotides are TGTGCCAGCAGTCCCTACCAATGGACAGGCGGAGAGACCCAGTACTTC.